The clone carrying this T cell receptor beta chain was seen many times. The data were taken from a study of T-cell reconstitution after alpha-beta-depleted transplantation in children. The authors prepared the TCRbeta library with unique molecular identifiers. TCRdb re-called the PCR reads through MiXCR, storing one row per CDR3 protein. Of hundreds of thousands of distinct CDR3 sequences listed, 16% are singletons. Germline assignment: CDR1 SGHTA and CDR2 FQGNSA. V shed 2 bases and J shed 0 bases, with 6 bases lying between them. The CDR3 is 14 residues long. The specimen comprised PBMCs from the stem cell graft donor, sampled from the stem cell graft. The clonotype originates from a human donor who donated a stem cell graft to a child with acute myeloid leukemia. The chain uses TRBV7-2 and TRBJ2-3; D ambiguous. The CDR3 DNA follows: TGTGCCAGCAGCTTACATCGAAGCACAGATACGCAGTATTTT. This gives the protein CASSLHRSTDTQYF.